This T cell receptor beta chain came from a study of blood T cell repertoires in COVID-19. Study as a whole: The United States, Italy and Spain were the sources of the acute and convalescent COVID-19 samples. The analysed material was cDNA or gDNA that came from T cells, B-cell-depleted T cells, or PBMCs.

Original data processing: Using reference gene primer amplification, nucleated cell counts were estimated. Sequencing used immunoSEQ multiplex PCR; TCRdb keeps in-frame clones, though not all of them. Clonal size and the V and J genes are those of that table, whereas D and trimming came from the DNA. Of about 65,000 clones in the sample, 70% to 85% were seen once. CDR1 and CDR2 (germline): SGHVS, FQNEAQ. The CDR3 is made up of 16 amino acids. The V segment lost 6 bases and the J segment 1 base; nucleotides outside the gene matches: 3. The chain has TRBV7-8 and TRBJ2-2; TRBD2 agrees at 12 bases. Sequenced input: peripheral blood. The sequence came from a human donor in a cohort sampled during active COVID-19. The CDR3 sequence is CASRASGGVNTGELFF. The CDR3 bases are TGTGCCAGCAGGGCTAGCGGGGGGGTGAACACCGGGGAGCTGTTTTTT.